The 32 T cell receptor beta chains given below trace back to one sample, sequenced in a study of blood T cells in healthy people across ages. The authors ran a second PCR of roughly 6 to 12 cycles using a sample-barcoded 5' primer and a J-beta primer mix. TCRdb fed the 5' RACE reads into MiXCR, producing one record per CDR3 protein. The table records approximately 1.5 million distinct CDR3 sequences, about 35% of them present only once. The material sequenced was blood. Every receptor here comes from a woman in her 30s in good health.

The CDR3 loop reads CASRPRYDTQYF. DNA for the CDR3: TGTGCCAGCAGACCGAGATATGATACGCAGTATTTT. V is TRBV12-3 or TRBV12-4 and J is TRBJ2-3; D unresolved. V gave up 6 bases and J gave up 6 bases, with 10 bases separating them. The CDR3 runs to 12 residues.

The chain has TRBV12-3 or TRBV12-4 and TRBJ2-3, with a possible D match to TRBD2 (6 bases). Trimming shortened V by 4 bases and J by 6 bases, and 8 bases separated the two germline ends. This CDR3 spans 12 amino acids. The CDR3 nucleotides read TGTGCCAGCAGTTCGGACTATGATACGCAGTATTTT. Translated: CASSSDYDTQYF.

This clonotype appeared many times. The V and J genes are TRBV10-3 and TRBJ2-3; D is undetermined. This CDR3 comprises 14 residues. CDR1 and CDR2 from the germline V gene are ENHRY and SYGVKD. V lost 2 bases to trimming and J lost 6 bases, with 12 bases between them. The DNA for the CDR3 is TGTGCCATCAGTGAGACGCCTAGGACCGATACGCAGTATTTT. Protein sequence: CAISETPRTDTQYF.

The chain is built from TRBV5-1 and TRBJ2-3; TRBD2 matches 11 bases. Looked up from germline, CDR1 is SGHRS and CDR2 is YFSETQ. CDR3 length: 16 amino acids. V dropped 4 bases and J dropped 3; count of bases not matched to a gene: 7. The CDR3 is CASSEPSGRTTDTQYF. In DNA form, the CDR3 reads TGCGCCAGCAGCGAACCTAGCGGGAGGACGACAGATACGCAGTATTTT.

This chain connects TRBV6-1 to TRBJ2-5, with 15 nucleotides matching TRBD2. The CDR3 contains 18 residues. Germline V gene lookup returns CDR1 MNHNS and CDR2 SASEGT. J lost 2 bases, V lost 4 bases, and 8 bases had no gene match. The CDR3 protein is CASSVPRTSGRGQETQYF. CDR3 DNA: TGTGCCAGCAGTGTCCCCCGGACTAGCGGGAGGGGGCAAGAGACCCAGTACTTC.

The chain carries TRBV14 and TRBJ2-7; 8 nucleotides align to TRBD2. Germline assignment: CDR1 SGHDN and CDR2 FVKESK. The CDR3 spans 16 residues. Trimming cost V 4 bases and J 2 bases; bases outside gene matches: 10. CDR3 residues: CASSPLVAGFPYEQYF. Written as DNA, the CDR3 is TGTGCCAGCAGCCCCCTCGTAGCGGGGTTCCCCTACGAGCAGTACTTC.

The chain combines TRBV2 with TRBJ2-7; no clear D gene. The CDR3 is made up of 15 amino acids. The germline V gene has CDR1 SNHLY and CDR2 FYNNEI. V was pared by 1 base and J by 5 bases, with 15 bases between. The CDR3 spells CASSEDSIRVDEQYF. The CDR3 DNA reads TGTGCCAGCAGTGAAGACAGTATAAGGGTTGACGAGCAGTACTTC.

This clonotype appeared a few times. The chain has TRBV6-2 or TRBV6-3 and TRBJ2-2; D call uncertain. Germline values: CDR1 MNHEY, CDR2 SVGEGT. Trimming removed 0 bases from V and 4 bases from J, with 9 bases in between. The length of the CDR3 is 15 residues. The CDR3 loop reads CASSYSRVGTGELFF. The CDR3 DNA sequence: TGTGCCAGCAGTTACTCAAGGGTTGGCACCGGGGAGCTGTTTTTT.

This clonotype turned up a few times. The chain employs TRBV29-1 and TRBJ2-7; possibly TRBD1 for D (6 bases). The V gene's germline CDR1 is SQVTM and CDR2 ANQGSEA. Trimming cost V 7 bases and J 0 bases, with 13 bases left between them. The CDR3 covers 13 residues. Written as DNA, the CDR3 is TGCAGCGCACGGACAGATAACTCCTACGAGCAGTACTTC. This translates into CSARTDNSYEQYF.

The CDR3 sequence: CSASDGDTQYF. CDR3 DNA sequence: TGCAGTGCTAGCGACGGAGATACGCAGTATTTT. The chain links TRBV20-1 to TRBJ2-3; D gene uncertain. The ends were cut back, 3 bases at V and 5 bases at J, with 6 bases in the middle. Germline V lookup: CDR1 DFQATT, CDR2 SNEGSKA (reference sequence). The CDR3 runs 11 residues.

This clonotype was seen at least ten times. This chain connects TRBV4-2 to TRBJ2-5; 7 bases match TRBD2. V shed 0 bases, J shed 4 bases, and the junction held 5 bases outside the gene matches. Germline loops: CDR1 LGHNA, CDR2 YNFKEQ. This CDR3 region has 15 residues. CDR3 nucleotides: TGTGCCAGCAGCCAAGAGGCGCCTAGCGGAGAGACCCAGTACTTC. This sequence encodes CASSQEAPSGETQYF.

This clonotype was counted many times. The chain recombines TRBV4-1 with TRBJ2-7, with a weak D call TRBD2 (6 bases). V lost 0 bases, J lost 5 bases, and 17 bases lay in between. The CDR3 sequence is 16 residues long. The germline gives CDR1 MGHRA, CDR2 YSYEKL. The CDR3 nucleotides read TGCGCCAGCAGCCAAGAAGAGGCGGGGAGGTTCGACGAGCAGTACTTC. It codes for CASSQEEAGRFDEQYF.

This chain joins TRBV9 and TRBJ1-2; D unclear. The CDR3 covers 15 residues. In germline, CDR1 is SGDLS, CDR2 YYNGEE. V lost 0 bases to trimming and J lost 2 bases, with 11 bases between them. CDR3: CASSVVVGMNYGYTF. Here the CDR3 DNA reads TGTGCCAGCAGCGTAGTAGTAGGGATGAACTATGGCTACACCTTC.

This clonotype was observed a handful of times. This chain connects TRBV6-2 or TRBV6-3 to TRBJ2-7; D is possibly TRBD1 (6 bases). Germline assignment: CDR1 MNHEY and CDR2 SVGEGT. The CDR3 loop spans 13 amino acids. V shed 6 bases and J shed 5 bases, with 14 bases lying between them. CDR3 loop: CASSTGSRNEQYF. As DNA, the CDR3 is TGTGCCAGCAGCACAGGGTCGAGAAACGAGCAGTACTTC.

The DNA of the CDR3 is TGTGCCAGCAGTTACCGGGACGTTACAGGAAACACCATATATTTT. Translation gives CASSYRDVTGNTIYF. The chain couples TRBV6-6 to TRBJ1-3; tentative D call: TRBD1 (5 bases). CDR1 and CDR2 (germline): MNHNY, SVGAGI (reference sequence). This CDR3 contains 15 residues. With 2 bases removed from V and 4 bases from J, the gap between germline ends came to 12 bases.

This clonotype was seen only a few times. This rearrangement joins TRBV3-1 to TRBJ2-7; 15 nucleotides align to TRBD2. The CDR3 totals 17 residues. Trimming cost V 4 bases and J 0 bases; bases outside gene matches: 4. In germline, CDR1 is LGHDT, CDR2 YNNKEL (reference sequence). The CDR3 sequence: CASSRGLAGGISYEQYF. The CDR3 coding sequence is TGTGCCAGCAGCCGAGGACTAGCGGGGGGGATCTCCTACGAGCAGTACTTC.

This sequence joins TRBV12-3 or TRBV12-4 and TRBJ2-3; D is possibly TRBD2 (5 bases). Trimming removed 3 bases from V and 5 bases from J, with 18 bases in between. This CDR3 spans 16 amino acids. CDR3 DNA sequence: TGTGCCAGCAGTTTGCGGTCTCTAGCAAGTGGAGATACGCAGTATTTT. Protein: CASSLRSLASGDTQYF.

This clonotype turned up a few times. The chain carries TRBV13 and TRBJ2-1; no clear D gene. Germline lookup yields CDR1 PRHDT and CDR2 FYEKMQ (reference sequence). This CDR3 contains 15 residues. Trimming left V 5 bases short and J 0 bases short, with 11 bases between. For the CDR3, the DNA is TGTGCCAGCAGCATACGGCTAAGCTCCTACAATGAGCAGTTCTTC. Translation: CASSIRLSSYNEQFF.

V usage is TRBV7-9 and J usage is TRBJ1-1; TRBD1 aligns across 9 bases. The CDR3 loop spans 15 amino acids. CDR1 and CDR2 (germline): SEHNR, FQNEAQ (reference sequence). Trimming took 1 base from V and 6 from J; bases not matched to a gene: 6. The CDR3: CASSLGWDRVAEAFF. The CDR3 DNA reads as TGTGCCAGCAGCTTAGGTTGGGACAGGGTGGCTGAAGCTTTCTTT.

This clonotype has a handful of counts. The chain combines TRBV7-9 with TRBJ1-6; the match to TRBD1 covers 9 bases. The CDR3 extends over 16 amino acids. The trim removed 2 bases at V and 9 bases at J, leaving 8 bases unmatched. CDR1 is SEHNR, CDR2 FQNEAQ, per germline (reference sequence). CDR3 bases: TGTGCCAGCAGCTTACCACCGGGACAGGGTTTTTCACCCCTCCACTTT. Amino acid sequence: CASSLPPGQGFSPLHF.

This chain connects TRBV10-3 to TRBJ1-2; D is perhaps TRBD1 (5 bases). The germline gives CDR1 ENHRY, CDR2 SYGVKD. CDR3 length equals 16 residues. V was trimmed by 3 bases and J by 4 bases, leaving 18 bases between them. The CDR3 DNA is TGTGCCATCAGTGATCTGGGACCGCCGGCCACCTATGGCTACACCTTC. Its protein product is CAISDLGPPATYGYTF.

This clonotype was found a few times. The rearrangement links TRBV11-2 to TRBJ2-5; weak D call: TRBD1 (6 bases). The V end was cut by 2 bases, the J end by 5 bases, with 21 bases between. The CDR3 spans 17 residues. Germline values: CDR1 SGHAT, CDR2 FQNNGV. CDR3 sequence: CASSLTSGQGIGETQYF. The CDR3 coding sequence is TGTGCCAGCAGCTTAACATCCGGGCAGGGGATCGGGGAGACCCAGTACTTC. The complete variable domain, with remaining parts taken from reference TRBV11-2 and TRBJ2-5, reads EAGVAQSPRYKIIEKRQSVAFWCNPISGHATLYWYQQILGQGPKLLIQFQNNGVVDDSQLPKDRFSAERLKGVDSTLKIQPAKLEDSAVYLCASSLTSGQGIGETQYFGPGTRLLVL.

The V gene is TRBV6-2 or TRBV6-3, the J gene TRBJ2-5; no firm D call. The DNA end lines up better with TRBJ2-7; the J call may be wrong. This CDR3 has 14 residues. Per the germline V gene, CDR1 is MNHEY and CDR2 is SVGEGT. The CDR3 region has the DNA TGTGCCAGCAGTTTTAAAGGACCCCAATCCGAGCAGTACTTC. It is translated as CASSFKGPQSEQYF.

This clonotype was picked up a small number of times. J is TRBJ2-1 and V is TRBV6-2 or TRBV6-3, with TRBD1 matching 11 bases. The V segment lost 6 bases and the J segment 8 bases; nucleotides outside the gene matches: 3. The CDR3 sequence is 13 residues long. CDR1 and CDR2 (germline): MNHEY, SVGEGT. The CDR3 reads CASSWTGGYEQFF. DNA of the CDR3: TGTGCCAGCAGCTGGACAGGGGGCTATGAGCAGTTCTTC.

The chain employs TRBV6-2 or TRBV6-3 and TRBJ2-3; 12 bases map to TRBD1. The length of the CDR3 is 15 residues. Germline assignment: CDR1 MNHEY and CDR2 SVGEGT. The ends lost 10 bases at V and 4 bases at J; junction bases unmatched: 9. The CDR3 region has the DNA TGTGCCACCCGGGACAGGGGGCGCTCCCCAGATACGCAGTATTTT. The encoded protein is CATRDRGRSPDTQYF.

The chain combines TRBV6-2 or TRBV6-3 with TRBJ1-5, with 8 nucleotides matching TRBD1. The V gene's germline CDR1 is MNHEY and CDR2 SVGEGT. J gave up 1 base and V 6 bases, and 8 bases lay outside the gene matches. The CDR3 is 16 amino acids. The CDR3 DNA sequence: TGTGCCAGCAGGGACCGGACAGGGAGGAGCAATCAGCCCCAGCATTTT. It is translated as CASRDRTGRSNQPQHF.

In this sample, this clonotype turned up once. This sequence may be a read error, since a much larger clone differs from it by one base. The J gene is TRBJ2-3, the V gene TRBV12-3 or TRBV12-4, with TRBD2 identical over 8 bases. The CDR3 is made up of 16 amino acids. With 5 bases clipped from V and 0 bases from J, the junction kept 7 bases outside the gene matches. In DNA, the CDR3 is TGTGCCAGCAGTCCCCTGACTAGCGTGAGCACAGATACGCAGTATTTT. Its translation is CASSPLTSVSTDTQYF.

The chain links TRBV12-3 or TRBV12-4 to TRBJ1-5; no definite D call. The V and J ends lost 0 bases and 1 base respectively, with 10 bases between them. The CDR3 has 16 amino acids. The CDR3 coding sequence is TGTGCCAGCAGTTTAGCACAGTATTTCAGCAATCAGCCCCAGCATTTT. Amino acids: CASSLAQYFSNQPQHF.

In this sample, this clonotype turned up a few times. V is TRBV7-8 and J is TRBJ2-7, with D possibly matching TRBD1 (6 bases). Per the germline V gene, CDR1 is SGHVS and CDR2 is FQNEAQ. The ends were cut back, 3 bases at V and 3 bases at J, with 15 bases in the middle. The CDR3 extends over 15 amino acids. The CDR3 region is CASSFLRGKYYEQYF. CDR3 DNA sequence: TGTGCCAGCAGCTTTTTAAGGGGGAAGTACTACGAGCAGTACTTC.

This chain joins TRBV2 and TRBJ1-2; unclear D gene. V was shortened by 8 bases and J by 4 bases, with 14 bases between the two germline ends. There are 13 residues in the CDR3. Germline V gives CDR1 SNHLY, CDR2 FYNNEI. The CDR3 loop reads CASVTGGSYGYTF. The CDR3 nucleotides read TGTGCCAGCGTGACGGGAGGGTCCTATGGCTACACCTTC.

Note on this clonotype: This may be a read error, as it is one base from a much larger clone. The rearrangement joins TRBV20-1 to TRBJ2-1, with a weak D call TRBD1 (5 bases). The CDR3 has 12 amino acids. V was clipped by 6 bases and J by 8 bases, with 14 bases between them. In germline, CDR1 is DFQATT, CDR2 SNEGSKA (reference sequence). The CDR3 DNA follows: TGCAGTGCCAGGGATCATTATTATGAGCAGTTCTTC. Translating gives CSARDHYYEQFF.

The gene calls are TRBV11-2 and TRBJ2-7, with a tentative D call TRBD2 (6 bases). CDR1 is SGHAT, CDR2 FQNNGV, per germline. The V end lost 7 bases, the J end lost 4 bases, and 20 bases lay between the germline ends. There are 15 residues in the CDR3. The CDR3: CASTRLEGGGYEQYF. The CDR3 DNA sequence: TGTGCCAGCACCCGTCTCGAAGGTGGAGGGTACGAGCAGTACTTC.